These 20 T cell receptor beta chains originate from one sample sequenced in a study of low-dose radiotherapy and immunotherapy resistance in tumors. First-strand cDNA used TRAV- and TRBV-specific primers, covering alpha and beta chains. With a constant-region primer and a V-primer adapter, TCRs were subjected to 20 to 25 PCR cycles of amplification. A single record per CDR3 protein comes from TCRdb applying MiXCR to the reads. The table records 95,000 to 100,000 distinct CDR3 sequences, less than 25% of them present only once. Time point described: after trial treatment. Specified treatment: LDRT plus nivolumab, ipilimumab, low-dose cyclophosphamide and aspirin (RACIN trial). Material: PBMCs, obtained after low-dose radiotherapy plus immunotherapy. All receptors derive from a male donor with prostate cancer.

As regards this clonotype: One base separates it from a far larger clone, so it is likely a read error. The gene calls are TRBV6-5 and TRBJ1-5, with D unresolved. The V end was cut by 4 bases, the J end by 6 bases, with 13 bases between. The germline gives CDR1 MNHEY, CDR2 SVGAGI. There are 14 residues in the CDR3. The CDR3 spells CASSLSVNVQPQHF. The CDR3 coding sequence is TGTGCCAGCAGTTTATCGGTTAACGTTCAGCCCCAGCATTTT.

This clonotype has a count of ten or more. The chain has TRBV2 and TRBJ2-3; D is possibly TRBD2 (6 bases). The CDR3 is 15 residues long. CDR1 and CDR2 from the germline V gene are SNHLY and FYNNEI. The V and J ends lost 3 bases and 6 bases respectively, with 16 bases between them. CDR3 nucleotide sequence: TGTGCCAGCAGTGAGTCGCTAGCTGGGGGGGATACGCAGTATTTT. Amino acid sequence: CASSESLAGGDTQYF.

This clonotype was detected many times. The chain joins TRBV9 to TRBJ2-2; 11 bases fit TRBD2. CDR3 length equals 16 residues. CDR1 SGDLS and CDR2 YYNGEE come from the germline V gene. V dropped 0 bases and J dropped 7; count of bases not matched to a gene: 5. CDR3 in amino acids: CASSVAGTSGDGELFF. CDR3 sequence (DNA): TGTGCCAGCAGCGTAGCTGGGACTAGCGGCGACGGGGAGCTGTTTTTT.

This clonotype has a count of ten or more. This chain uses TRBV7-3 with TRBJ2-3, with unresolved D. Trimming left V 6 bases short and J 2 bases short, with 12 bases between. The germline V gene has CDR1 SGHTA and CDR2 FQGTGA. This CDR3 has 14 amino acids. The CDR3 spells CASRGPLDTDTQYF. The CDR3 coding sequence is TGTGCCAGCAGAGGACCGCTGGACACAGATACGCAGTATTTT. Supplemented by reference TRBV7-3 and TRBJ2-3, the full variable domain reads GAGVSQTPSNKVTEKGKYVELRCDPISGHTALYWYRQSLGQGPEFLIYFQGTGAADDSGLPNDRFFAVRPEGSVSTLKIQRTERGDSAVYLCASRGPLDTDTQYFGPGTRLTVL.

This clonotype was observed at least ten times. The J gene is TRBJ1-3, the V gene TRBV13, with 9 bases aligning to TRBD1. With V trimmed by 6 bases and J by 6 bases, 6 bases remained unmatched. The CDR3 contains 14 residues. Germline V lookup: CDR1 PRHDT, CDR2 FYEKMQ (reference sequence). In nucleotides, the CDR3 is TGTGCCAGCAGTTTACAGGGGGCGGAAAACACCATATATTTT. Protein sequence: CASSLQGAENTIYF.

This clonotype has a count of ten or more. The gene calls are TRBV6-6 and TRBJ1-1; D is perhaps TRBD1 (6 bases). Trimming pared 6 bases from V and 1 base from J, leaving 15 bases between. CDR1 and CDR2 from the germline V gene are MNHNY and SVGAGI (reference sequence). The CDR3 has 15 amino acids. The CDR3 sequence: CASRPQGFGNTEAFF. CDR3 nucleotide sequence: TGTGCCAGCAGGCCCCAGGGGTTTGGGAACACTGAAGCTTTCTTT.

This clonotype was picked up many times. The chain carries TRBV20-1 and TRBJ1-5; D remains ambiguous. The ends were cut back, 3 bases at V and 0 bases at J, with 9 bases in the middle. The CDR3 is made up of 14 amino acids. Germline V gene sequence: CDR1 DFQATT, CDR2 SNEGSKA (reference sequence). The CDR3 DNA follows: TGCAGTGCTAGTGGCGGCTATAGCAATCAGCCCCAGCATTTT. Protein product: CSASGGYSNQPQHF.

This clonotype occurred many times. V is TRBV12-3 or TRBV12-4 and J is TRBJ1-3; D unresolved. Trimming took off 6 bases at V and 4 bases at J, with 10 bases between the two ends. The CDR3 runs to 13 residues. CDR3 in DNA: TGTGCCAGCAGCCCTCTGACAGGAAACACCATATATTTT. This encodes CASSPLTGNTIYF.

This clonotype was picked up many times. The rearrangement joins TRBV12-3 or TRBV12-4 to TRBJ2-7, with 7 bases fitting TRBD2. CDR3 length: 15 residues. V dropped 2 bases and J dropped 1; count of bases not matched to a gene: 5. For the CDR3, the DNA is TGTGCCAGCAGTTTAAGAACTAGCGTTTCCTACGAGCAGTACTTC. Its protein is CASSLRTSVSYEQYF.

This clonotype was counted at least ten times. The CDR3 DNA reads TGTGCCAGCAGACGTTTGGGGGTAAACTATGGCTACACCTTC. It yields the protein CASRRLGVNYGYTF. V is TRBV7-9 and J is TRBJ1-2, with D tentatively TRBD1 (5 bases). V was cut by 6 bases and J by 2 bases, with 13 bases left in between. This CDR3 has 14 amino acids. The germline gives CDR1 SEHNR, CDR2 FQNEAQ (reference sequence). Full variable domain (outside the CDR3, taken from reference TRBV7-9 and TRBJ1-2): DTGVSQNPRHKITKRGQNVTFRCDPISEHNRLYWYRQTLGQGPEFLTYFQNEAQLEKSRLLSDRFSAERPKGSFSTLEIQRTEQGDSAMYLCASRRLGVNYGYTFGSGTRLTVV.

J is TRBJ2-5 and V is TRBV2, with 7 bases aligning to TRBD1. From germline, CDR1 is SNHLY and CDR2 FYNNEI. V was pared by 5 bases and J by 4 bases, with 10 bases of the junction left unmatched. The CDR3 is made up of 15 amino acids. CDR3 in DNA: TGTGCCAGCAGTATTGCCTCCGGGACAGCAGAGACCCAGTACTTC. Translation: CASSIASGTAETQYF.

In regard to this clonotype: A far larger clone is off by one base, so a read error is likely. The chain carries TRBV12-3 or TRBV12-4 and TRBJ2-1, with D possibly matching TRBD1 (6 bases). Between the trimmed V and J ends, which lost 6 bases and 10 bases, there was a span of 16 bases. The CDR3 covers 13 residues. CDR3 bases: TGTGCCAGCAGCCCAGGGGCTAACTACGAGCAGTTCTTC. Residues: CASSPGANYEQFF.

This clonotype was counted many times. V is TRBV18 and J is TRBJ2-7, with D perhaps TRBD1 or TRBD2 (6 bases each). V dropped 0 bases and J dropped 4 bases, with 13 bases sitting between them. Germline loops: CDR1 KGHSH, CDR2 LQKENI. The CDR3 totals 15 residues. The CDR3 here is CASSPPGGREYEQYF. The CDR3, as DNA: TGTGCCAGCTCACCACCGGGGGGCCGGGAATACGAGCAGTACTTC.

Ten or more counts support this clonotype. This CDR3 is CASSTTRGGLFF. CDR3 sequence (DNA): TGTGCCAGCAGCACAACGAGGGGGGGCCTGTTTTTT. The chain recombines TRBV5-6 with TRBJ1-4; D perhaps matches TRBD1 (6 bases). Germline CDR1 and CDR2: SGHDT and YYEEEE. There are 12 residues in the CDR3. Between the trimmed V and J ends, which lost 4 bases and 14 bases, there was a span of 15 bases.

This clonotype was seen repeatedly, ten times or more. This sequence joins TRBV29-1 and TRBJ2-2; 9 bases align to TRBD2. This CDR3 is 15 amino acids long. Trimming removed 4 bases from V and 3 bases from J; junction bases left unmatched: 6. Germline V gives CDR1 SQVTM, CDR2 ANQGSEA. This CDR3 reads CSVAPAGGDTGELFF. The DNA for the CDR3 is TGCAGCGTTGCGCCCGCGGGGGGGGACACCGGGGAGCTGTTTTTT.

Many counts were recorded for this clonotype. CDR3 residues: CATSRDLGGYTF. CDR3 DNA: TGTGCCACCAGCAGAGATCTTGGCGGCTACACCTTC. The chain has TRBV15 and TRBJ1-2; unclear D gene. Per germline, CDR1 LNHNV and CDR2 YYDKDF (reference sequence). Between the trimmed V and J ends, which lost 0 bases and 8 bases, there was a span of 7 bases. There are 12 residues in the CDR3.

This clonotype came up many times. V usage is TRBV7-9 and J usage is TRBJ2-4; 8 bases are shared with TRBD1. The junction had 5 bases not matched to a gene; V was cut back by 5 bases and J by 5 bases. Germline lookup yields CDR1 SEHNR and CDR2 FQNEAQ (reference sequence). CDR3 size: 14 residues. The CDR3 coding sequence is TGTGCCAGCAGCCAGACAGGGGTGGAAAACATTCAGTACTTC. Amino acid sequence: CASSQTGVENIQYF.

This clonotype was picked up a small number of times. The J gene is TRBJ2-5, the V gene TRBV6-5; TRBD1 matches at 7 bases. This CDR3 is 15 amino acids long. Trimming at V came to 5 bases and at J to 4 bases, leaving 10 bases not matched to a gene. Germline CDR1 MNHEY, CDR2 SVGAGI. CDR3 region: CASSALGGGGETQYF. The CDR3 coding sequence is TGTGCCAGCAGTGCCTTAGGGGGCGGAGGAGAGACCCAGTACTTC.

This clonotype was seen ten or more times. The CDR3 sequence: CASSSTGTSGGARFF. DNA of the CDR3: TGTGCCAGCAGCTCCACAGGAACTAGCGGGGGGGCTCGATTCTTC. The rearrangement uses TRBV11-2 and TRBJ2-1, with 13 bases lining up with TRBD2. The germline gives CDR1 SGHAT, CDR2 FQNNGV. Germline trimming cut 4 bases from V and 16 bases from J; bases unmatched to any gene: 13. The CDR3 is 15 amino acids.

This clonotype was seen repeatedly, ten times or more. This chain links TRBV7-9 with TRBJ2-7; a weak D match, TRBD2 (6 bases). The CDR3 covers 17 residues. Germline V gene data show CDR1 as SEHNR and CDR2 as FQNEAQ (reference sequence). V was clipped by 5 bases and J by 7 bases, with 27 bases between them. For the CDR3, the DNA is TGTGCCAGCAGCCGCTTAGGAGGGGCGCGTTCGTCGAGGGAGCAGTACTTC. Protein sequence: CASSRLGGARSSREQYF. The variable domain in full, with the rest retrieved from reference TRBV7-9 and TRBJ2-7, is DTGVSQNPRHKITKRGQNVTFRCDPISEHNRLYWYRQTLGQGPEFLTYFQNEAQLEKSRLLSDRFSAERPKGSFSTLEIQRTEQGDSAMYLCASSRLGGARSSREQYFGPGTRLTVT.